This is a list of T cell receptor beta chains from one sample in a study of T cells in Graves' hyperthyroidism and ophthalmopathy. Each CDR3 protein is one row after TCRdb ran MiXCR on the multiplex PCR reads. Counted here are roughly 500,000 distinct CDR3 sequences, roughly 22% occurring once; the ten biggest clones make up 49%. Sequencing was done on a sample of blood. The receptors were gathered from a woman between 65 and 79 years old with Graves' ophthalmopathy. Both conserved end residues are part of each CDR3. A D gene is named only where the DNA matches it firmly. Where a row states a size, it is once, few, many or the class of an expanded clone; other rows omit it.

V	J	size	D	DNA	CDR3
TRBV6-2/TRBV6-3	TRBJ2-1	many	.	TGTGCCAGCAGTTACTCGGGGAGGCAGTTCTTC	CASSYSGRQFF
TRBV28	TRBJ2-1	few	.	TGTGCCAGCAGTTTGGGACTCCCCAACAATGAGCAGTTCTTC	CASSLGLPNNEQFF
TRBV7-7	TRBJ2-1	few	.	TGTGCTAGCAGCCTTGGGGGGGCGGGAAGGTACAATGAGCAGTTCTTC	CASSLGGAGRYNEQFF
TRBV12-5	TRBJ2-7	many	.	TGTGCTAGTGGTTTGGTACGCTTCGGGGCAGGAAGACCCTACGAGCAGTACTTC	CASGLVRFGAGRPYEQYF
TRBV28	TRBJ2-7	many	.	TGTGCCAGCAGTTTAGGGGGAAGGGGCGGGTACGAGCAGTACTTC	CASSLGGRGGYEQYF
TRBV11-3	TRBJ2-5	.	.	TGTGCCAGCAGCTTACGCGGGGGCGCTTCCGAGACCCAGTACTTC	CASSLRGGASETQYF
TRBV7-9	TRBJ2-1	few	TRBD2	TGTGCCAGCAGCTCGACTTGGATTGAAGGACTAGGGGACAATGAGCAGTTCTTC	CASSSTWIEGLGDNEQFF
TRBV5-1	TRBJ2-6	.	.	TGCGCCAGCAGCTTTTTTCGAAGTCCCTCCGACGTCCTGACTTTC	CASSFFRSPSDVLTF
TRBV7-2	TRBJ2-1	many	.	TGTGCCAGCAGCCCTGGGATAGCGGCTTACAATGAGCAGTTCTTC	CASSPGIAAYNEQFF
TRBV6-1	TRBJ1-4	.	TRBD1	TGTGCCAGCAGGGGACAGGGCGCTATTAATGAAAAACTGTTTTTT	CASRGQGAINEKLFF
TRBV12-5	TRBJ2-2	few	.	TGTGCTAGTGGTTGGGGGTCGGGGGGCGCGAACACCGGGGAGCTGTTTTTT	CASGWGSGGANTGELFF
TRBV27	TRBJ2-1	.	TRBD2	TGTGCCACCCGACCGGGACTAGAGTATGAGCAGTTCTTC	CATRPGLEYEQFF
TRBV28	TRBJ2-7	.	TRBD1	TGTGCCACCACCCGTGAACCGGGACAGGCCCACGAGCAGTACTTC	CATTREPGQAHEQYF
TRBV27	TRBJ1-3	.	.	TGTGCCAGCAGTTTAAGTACAGGGCCTGGAAACACCATATATTTT	CASSLSTGPGNTIYF
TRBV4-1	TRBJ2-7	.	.	TGCGCCAGCAGCCAAGCGGTCCGAAGCTCCTACGAGCAGTACTTC	CASSQAVRSSYEQYF
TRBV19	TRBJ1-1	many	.	TGTGCCAGTACCCTTGGACAGAACACTGAAGCTTTCTTT	CASTLGQNTEAFF
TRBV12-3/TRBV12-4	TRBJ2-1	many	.	TGTGCCAGCAGTTTAGTGGAGGGTTACAATGAGCAGTTCTTC	CASSLVEGYNEQFF
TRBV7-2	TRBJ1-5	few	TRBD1	TGTGCCAGCAGCGCCTATGACAGGGAGCGAAATCAGCCCCAGCATTTT	CASSAYDRERNQPQHF
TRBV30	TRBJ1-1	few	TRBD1	TGTGCCTGGAGTATCTTAGGACAGGCTTATGAAGCTTTCTTT	CAWSILGQAYEAFF
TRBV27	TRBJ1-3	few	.	TGTGCCAGCAGTTTGTTTGGTAGGGGCGCTGGAAACACCATATATTTT	CASSLFGRGAGNTIYF